Given below is one T cell receptor (beta chain) in context. The data are from a study of blood T cell repertoires in COVID-19. At the level of the study: The study drew acute and convalescent COVID-19 samples from the United States, Italy and Spain.

Only in-frame clones appear in the TCRdb table, and some are missing; sequencing was by immunoSEQ multiplex PCR. This sample has 400,000 to 550,000 clones, with roughly 87% found just once. The CDR3 is made up of 15 amino acids. The V gene lost 2 bases and the J gene lost 2 bases, with 12 bases spanning the gap. Germline V gene sequence: CDR1 ENHRY, CDR2 SYGVKD. V and J are TRBV10-3 and TRBJ1-2; TRBD1 might be the D (5 bases). The source of this sequence is a woman under 30 with acute COVID-19. The specimen was PBMCs or T cells enriched from blood (not recorded which). The CDR3 loop reads CAISEPTQGNYGYTF. As DNA, the CDR3 is TGTGCCATCAGTGAGCCGACCCAGGGCAACTATGGCTACACCTTC.